This T cell receptor (beta chain) was sequenced for a study of T cells after yellow fever vaccination. TCRdb analysed the 5' RACE reads with MiXCR anew, one entry per CDR3 protein. The sample has some 350,000 distinct CDR3 sequences, approximately 4% seen once. Trimming took 9 bases from V and 10 from J; bases not matched to a gene: 11. Germline lookup yields CDR1 SGHRS and CDR2 YFSETQ. The CDR3 has 13 amino acids. The TCR was taken from a man between 18 and 29 years old who received the YFV17D yellow fever vaccine. The material was PBMCs, obtained 5 days after the yellow fever booster vaccination. This rearrangement joins TRBV5-1 to TRBJ2-1; 9 bases are a match to TRBD2. CDR3 sequence (DNA): TGCGCCACCGCACTAGCGGGCCTACGCGAGCAGTTCTTC. It specifies CATALAGLREQFF.